Shown below are 21 T cell receptor beta chains from a single sample sequenced in a study of T-cell reconstitution after alpha-beta-depleted transplantation in children (dated by TCRdb to the mid-2010s). The method was PCR. Sequencing was carried out with an Illumina HiSeq 2500. Molecular barcoding was employed in the preparation of TCR libraries, with unique molecular identifiers being used to normalize TCRbeta repertoire quantification. TCRdb reprocessed the public reads (quality trimming at Q25 with fastp, clone calling with MiXCR) and kept in-frame beta chains. Each entry merges the rows of one CDR3 protein and shows their most common DNA and genes. The sample profile shows some 590,000 distinct CDR3 sequences; 10% to 13% of them were found once. The top ten clones comprise about 4.2% of the sample. Specimen: PBMCs from the stem cell graft donor, collected from the stem cell graft. The receptors come from a human donor who donated a stem cell graft to a child with acute myeloid leukemia.

The V call is TRBV12-3 or TRBV12-4, the J call TRBJ1-6; possible D gene TRBD1, 5 bases. The CDR3 has 15 residues. V was trimmed by 0 bases and J by 13 bases, leaving 16 bases between them. CDR3 DNA sequence: TGTGCCAGCAGTTTAGCGTCGGGGGTGGCGGCCCCCCTCCACTTT. Translated, it gives CASSLASGVAAPLHF.

This clonotype was seen at least ten times. The J gene is TRBJ2-1, the V gene TRBV5-1, with D tentatively TRBD2 (6 bases). The CDR3 spans 14 residues. Germline V gene lookup returns CDR1 SGHRS and CDR2 YFSETQ. V dropped 4 bases and J dropped 7 bases, with 15 bases sitting between them. The CDR3 nucleotides are TGCGCCAGCAGCATCGGGAGTCGGGGGAATGAGCAGTTCTTC. Translating gives CASSIGSRGNEQFF.

This sequence joins TRBV18 and TRBJ2-1, with D uncertain. Germline CDR1 reads KGHSH; CDR2 reads LQKENI. This CDR3 has 14 residues. Trimming removed 3 bases at V and 8 bases at J, with 14 bases between. CDR3 nucleotides: TGTGCCAGCTCACCTAGCAATTCCTTCGATGAGCAGTTCTTC. The encoded protein is CASSPSNSFDEQFF.

This clonotype has more than one count but fewer than ten. The rearrangement uses TRBV20-1 and TRBJ2-1, with D tentatively TRBD1 or TRBD2 (7 bases each). The CDR3 has 14 residues. Germline V gene lookup returns CDR1 DFQATT and CDR2 SNEGSKA (reference sequence). Trimming shortened V by 2 bases and J by 3 bases, and 11 bases separated the two germline ends. The CDR3 DNA follows: TGCAGTGCTAGACAGGGGGGGAGCTACAATGAGCAGTTCTTC. It translates to CSARQGGSYNEQFF.

This clonotype was observed many times. J is TRBJ2-7 and V is TRBV9; no reliable D call. The CDR3 length is 14 residues. Trimming took off 0 bases at V and 0 bases at J, with 7 bases between the two ends. Germline values: CDR1 SGDLS, CDR2 YYNGEE. The CDR3 DNA follows: TGTGCCAGCAGCGTAGGTGGGGACTCCTACGAGCAGTACTTC. Translation: CASSVGGDSYEQYF.

The table lists this clonotype with many counts. The J gene is TRBJ1-5, the V gene TRBV2, with TRBD1 identical over 7 bases. Trimming at V came to 4 bases and at J to 5 bases, leaving 8 bases not matched to a gene. Germline V lookup: CDR1 SNHLY, CDR2 FYNNEI. CDR3 length: 15 residues. As DNA, the CDR3 is TGTGCCAGCAGTGGGTGGCAGGGGGAGGATCAGCCCCAGCATTTT. Protein product: CASSGWQGEDQPQHF.

This clonotype was recorded a few times. The V gene is TRBV11-2, the J gene TRBJ1-6; D is uncertain. V shed 5 bases and J shed 10 bases, with 12 bases lying between them. Germline loops: CDR1 SGHAT, CDR2 FQNNGV. This CDR3 comprises 13 residues. The CDR3 coding sequence is TGTGCCAGCAGCCCGACATTGGTATCACCCCTCCACTTT. It translates to CASSPTLVSPLHF.

The chain uses TRBV7-2 and TRBJ2-3; TRBD1 agrees at 12 bases. The CDR3 is 17 amino acids. V was clipped by 5 bases and J by 2 bases; unmatched bases: 8. Germline V lookup: CDR1 SGHTA, CDR2 FQGNSA. CDR3 nucleotides: TGTGCCAGCAGCGCTGGGACAGGGGGCCACCACACAGATACGCAGTATTTT. It encodes CASSAGTGGHHTDTQYF.

This clonotype was observed at least ten times. This chain connects TRBV29-1 to TRBJ2-2, with 7 bases fitting TRBD2. This CDR3 contains 15 residues. The V gene end was trimmed by 5 bases and the J gene end by 3 bases; junction bases not matched to a gene: 9. CDR1 and CDR2 (germline): SQVTM, ANQGSEA. Here the CDR3 reads CSVSPSGGYTGELFF. CDR3 nucleotides: TGCAGCGTTTCTCCTAGCGGTGGGTACACCGGGGAGCTGTTTTTT.

This clonotype showed up just a few times. This chain joins TRBV3-1 and TRBJ1-1; D gene ambiguous. The CDR3 spans 14 residues. CDR1 and CDR2 (germline): LGHDT, YNNKEL (reference sequence). V lost 0 bases and J 0 bases, leaving 5 bases between the germline ends. The CDR3 loop reads CASSQEGLNTEAFF. The DNA of the CDR3 is TGTGCCAGCAGCCAAGAAGGGTTGAACACTGAAGCTTTCTTT. The full variable domain, in which reference TRBV3-1 and TRBJ1-1 provide the parts outside the CDR3, is DTAVSQTPKYLVTQMGNDKSIKCEQNLGHDTMYWYKQDSKKFLKIMFSYNNKELIINETVPNRFSPKSPDKAHLNLHINSLELGDSAVYFCASSQEGLNTEAFFGQGTRLTVV.

The rearrangement joins TRBV12-3 or TRBV12-4 to TRBJ2-1; 12 positions match TRBD2. The V segment lost 6 bases and the J segment 4 bases; nucleotides outside the gene matches: 7. The length of the CDR3 is 16 residues. The CDR3 nucleotides read TGTGCCAGCAGCCCTCCTAGCGGGAGGGCTTACAATGAGCAGTTCTTC. Translation: CASSPPSGRAYNEQFF.

This clonotype was counted many times. V and J are TRBV10-3 and TRBJ2-7; the D is unclear. The CDR3 has 12 residues. The germline V gene encodes CDR1 ENHRY and CDR2 SYGVKD. V shed 0 bases and J shed 3 bases, with 3 bases lying between them. CDR3 sequence reads: CAISESSYEQYF. The CDR3 bases are TGTGCCATCAGTGAGTCAAGCTACGAGCAGTACTTC.

The chain employs TRBV12-3 or TRBV12-4 and TRBJ1-5; 7 bases agree with TRBD1. The CDR3 is 14 amino acids. J was trimmed by 4 bases and V by 6 bases; bases with no gene match: 6. This chain's CDR3 is CASRIDRANQPQHF. CDR3 nucleotide sequence: TGTGCCAGCAGGATCGACAGGGCTAATCAGCCCCAGCATTTT.

This clonotype was seen only a few times. The chain employs TRBV20-1 and TRBJ2-1, with 7 nucleotides matching TRBD2. V lost 1 base and J lost 4; bases outside the gene matches: 10. In germline, CDR1 is DFQATT, CDR2 SNEGSKA (reference sequence). This CDR3 has 16 amino acids. The chain's CDR3 is CSARGGGASVYNEQFF. For the CDR3, the DNA is TGCAGTGCTAGAGGGGGAGGGGCTAGCGTGTACAATGAGCAGTTCTTC.

This clonotype has more than one count but fewer than ten. The rearrangement joins TRBV29-1 to TRBJ2-7; D is unresolved. V lost 2 bases to trimming and J lost 2 bases, with 10 bases between them. CDR1 is SQVTM, CDR2 ANQGSEA, per germline. The CDR3 runs to 13 residues. As DNA, the CDR3 is TGCAGCGTTGAAACGGACCTTACCTACGAGCAGTACTTC. Its protein product is CSVETDLTYEQYF.

This clonotype turned up a few times. CDR3 residues: CSASLGGKRNEQYF. The CDR3 nucleotides read TGCAGTGCTTCCTTAGGGGGAAAGAGGAACGAGCAGTACTTC. The chain links TRBV20-1 to TRBJ2-7, with TRBD1 as a possible D gene (6 bases). The CDR3 contains 14 residues. Trimming left V 5 bases short and J 5 bases short, with 19 bases between. Germline V gene lookup returns CDR1 DFQATT and CDR2 SNEGSKA (reference sequence).

V gene TRBV9 combines with J gene TRBJ2-7; 8 bases map to TRBD1. This CDR3 contains 15 residues. The J segment lost 2 bases and the V segment lost 0 bases, leaving 4 bases of the junction unmatched. Germline V gene lookup returns CDR1 SGDLS and CDR2 YYNGEE. CDR3 residues: CASSVAGQGTYEQYF. The CDR3 DNA follows: TGTGCCAGCAGCGTAGCAGGACAGGGAACCTACGAGCAGTACTTC.

The chain couples TRBV20-1 to TRBJ1-3; 9 bases fit TRBD1. The V gene end was trimmed by 5 bases and the J gene end by 4 bases; junction bases not matched to a gene: 6. The germline V gene has CDR1 DFQATT and CDR2 SNEGSKA (reference sequence). This CDR3 is built from 14 residues. The CDR3 coding sequence is TGCAGTGCTGGGGACAGGGATGGAGGAAACACCATATATTTT. It is translated as CSAGDRDGGNTIYF.

The chain employs TRBV5-1 and TRBJ1-2; 7 nucleotides align to TRBD1. After removal of 2 bases from V and 5 bases from J, the junction contained 12 bases not matched to a gene. CDR3 length: 16 amino acids. CDR1 is SGHRS and CDR2 is YFSETQ in the germline V gene. Here the CDR3 DNA reads TGCGCCAGCAGCTTACTTACAGGGGAGGGCGTTTATGGCTACACCTTC. Translated: CASSLLTGEGVYGYTF.

This clonotype has a handful of counts. CDR3 in DNA: TGTGCCAGCAGCTTGGTGGCAGGGGTAGTTGAAAAACTGTTTTTT. Residues: CASSLVAGVVEKLFF. The V and J genes are TRBV5-5 and TRBJ1-4, with D possibly being TRBD1 (6 bases). In germline, CDR1 is SGHKS, CDR2 YYEKEE (reference sequence). The CDR3 runs to 15 residues. Trimming cost V 0 bases and J 7 bases, with 13 bases left between them.

This clonotype occurred many times. V and J are TRBV5-6 and TRBJ2-7; D might be TRBD1 (6 bases). There are 14 residues in the CDR3. CDR1 and CDR2 from the germline V gene are SGHDT and YYEEEE. Trimming pared 5 bases from V and 1 base from J, leaving 13 bases between. CDR3 region: CASSSGHYSYEQYF. DNA for the CDR3: TGTGCCAGCAGTTCGGGACATTATTCCTACGAGCAGTACTTC.